This T cell receptor beta chain was sequenced during a study of blood T cells in healthy people across ages. Notes on the study in general: Naive and antigen-experienced cells could not be conclusively compared, given unsorted PBMCs.

About this clonotype: What it binds is not known.

V shed 5 bases and J shed 5 bases, with 11 bases lying between them. The V gene's germline CDR1 is SGHTA and CDR2 FQGTGA. The CDR3 has 13 residues. Combining a sample-barcoded 5' primer with a J-beta primer mix, a second PCR ran for 7 to 11 cycles. Researchers report that a template-switch adaptor with 12 random nucleotides tagged each cDNA molecule. TCRdb re-called the 5' RACE reads with MiXCR, one entry per CDR3 protein. Among about 570,000 distinct CDR3 sequences listed, about 25% were seen once. The V and J genes are TRBV7-3 and TRBJ2-3; TRBD2 is a possible D gene (6 bases). This sequence originates from a woman between 65 and 79 years old in good health. Sample: blood. The CDR3 DNA reads TGTGCCAGCAGCCCCGGAGGGGTAGATACGCAGTATTTT. Its translation is CASSPGGVDTQYF.